This entry describes one T cell receptor beta chain. The sample comes from a study of blood T cell repertoires in COVID-19. This CDR3 contains 14 residues. From germline, CDR1 is KGHSH and CDR2 LQKENI. With 3 bases clipped from V and 6 bases from J, the junction kept 6 bases outside the gene matches. Here immunoSEQ multiplex PCR was the method, and the copy in TCRdb shows in-frame clones only, minus some. The table has a few hundred thousand clones, about 88% seen once. V is TRBV18 and J is TRBJ1-1; TRBD1 agrees at 8 bases. The sequenced material came from PBMCs or T cells enriched from blood (not recorded which). The sequence derives from a woman between 18 and 30 years old who had recovered from COVID-19. CDR3 sequence: CASSPRTGRSEAFF. CDR3 sequence (DNA): TGTGCCAGCTCACCCAGGACAGGGCGGTCTGAAGCTTTCTTT. Full variable domain (rest looked up from reference TRBV18 and TRBJ1-1): NAGVMQNPRHLVRRRGQEARLRCSPMKGHSHVYWYRQLPEEGLKFMVYLQKENIIDESGMPKERFSAEFPKEGPSILRIQQVVRGDSAAYFCASSPRTGRSEAFFGQGTRLTVV.